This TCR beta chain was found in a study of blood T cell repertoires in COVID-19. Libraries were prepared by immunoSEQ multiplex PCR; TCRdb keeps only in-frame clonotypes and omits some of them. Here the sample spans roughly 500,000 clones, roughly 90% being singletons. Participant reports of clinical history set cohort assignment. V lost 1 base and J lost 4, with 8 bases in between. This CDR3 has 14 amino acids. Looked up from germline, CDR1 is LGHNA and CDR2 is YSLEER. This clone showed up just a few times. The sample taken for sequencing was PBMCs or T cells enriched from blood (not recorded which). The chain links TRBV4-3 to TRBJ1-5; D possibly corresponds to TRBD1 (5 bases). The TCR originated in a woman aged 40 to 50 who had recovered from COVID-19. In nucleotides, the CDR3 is TGCGCCAGCAGCCAAGGGCCAGGGAATCAGCCCCAGCATTTT. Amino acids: CASSQGPGNQPQHF.